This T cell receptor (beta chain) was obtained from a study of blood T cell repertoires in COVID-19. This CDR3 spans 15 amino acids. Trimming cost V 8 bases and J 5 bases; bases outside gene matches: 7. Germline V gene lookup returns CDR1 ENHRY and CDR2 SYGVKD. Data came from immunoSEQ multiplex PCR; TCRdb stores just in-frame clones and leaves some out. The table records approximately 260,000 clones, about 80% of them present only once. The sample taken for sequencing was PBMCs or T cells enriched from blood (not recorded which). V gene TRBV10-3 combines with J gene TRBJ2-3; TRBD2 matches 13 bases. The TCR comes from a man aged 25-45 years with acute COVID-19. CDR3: CAIAPTSGGGDTQYF. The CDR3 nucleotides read TGTGCCATCGCCCCTACTAGCGGGGGGGGAGATACGCAGTATTTT.